The 23 T cell receptor beta chains below come from one sample, sequenced in a study of T cells after yellow fever vaccination. In TCRdb, the 5' RACE reads were re-called with MiXCR into one record per CDR3 protein. This sample has fewer than 350,000 distinct CDR3 sequences, with over 8% found just once. Sequencing used PBMCs, obtained on the day of the first yellow fever vaccination. The receptors were sampled from a man between 18 and 35 years old who received the YFV17D yellow fever vaccine.

The CDR3 DNA is TGCAGTGCTAGATTGGACAGGACGTGGGAGCTGTTTTTT. Its translation: CSARLDRTWELFF. The V call is TRBV20-1, the J call TRBJ2-2; 7 bases are a match to TRBD1. V was pared by 2 bases and J by 9 bases, with 6 bases of the junction left unmatched. In germline, CDR1 is DFQATT, CDR2 SNEGSKA (reference sequence). The length of the CDR3 is 13 residues.

This clonotype has just a few counts. The chain links TRBV3-1 to TRBJ2-1; 8 bases match TRBD2. Germline loops: CDR1 LGHDT, CDR2 YNNKEL (reference sequence). Losses at the gene ends were 4 bases for V and 7 bases for J; bases not matched to a gene: 12. The CDR3 is made up of 16 amino acids. CDR3 bases: TGTGCCAGCAGCCCCGTCGGGGGGGGCTGGTGGAATGAGCAGTTCTTC. Its translation is CASSPVGGGWWNEQFF.

This rearrangement joins TRBV7-8 to TRBJ2-1, with TRBD1 matching 8 bases. Germline trimming cut 6 bases from V and 2 bases from J; bases unmatched to any gene: 6. CDR3 length: 15 residues. Per germline, CDR1 SGHVS and CDR2 FQNEAQ. The CDR3 region is CASRSTGATYNEQFF. The CDR3 DNA sequence: TGTGCCAGCAGGTCGACAGGGGCGACCTACAATGAGCAGTTCTTC.

V is TRBV5-1 and J is TRBJ2-2; D remains unclear. Germline lookup yields CDR1 SGHRS and CDR2 YFSETQ. Trimming stripped 0 bases from V and 0 bases from J, with 9 bases between. The CDR3 extends over 16 amino acids. The chain's CDR3 is CASSLEVPANTGELFF. In DNA form, the CDR3 reads TGCGCCAGCAGCTTGGAGGTCCCCGCGAACACCGGGGAGCTGTTTTTT.

This clonotype was observed at least ten times. This chain uses TRBV27 with TRBJ1-2; D uncertain. Trimming shortened V by 5 bases and J by 4 bases, and 14 bases separated the two germline ends. The CDR3 runs 14 residues. CDR1 and CDR2 from the germline V gene are MNHEY and SMNVEV (reference sequence). The CDR3: CASSGAGRFYGYTF. The CDR3 DNA follows: TGTGCCAGCAGTGGCGCGGGCCGCTTCTATGGCTACACCTTC.

This clonotype has a count of ten or more. The chain has TRBV6-2 or TRBV6-3 and TRBJ2-5; a possible D gene is TRBD1 (6 bases). The CDR3 is made up of 15 amino acids. Germline V CDR1 and CDR2: MNHEY, SVGEGT. V was trimmed by 6 bases and J by 3 bases, leaving 17 bases between them. The CDR3 loop reads CASSPVRAGEETQYF. In DNA, the CDR3 is TGTGCCAGCAGCCCCGTCCGGGCAGGGGAAGAGACCCAGTACTTC.

This clonotype occurred a few times. V gene TRBV20-1 combines with J gene TRBJ2-7, with 8 bases lining up with TRBD1. V shed 6 bases and J 3 bases; nucleotides not matched to a gene: 4. Per the germline V gene, CDR1 is DFQATT and CDR2 is SNEGSKA (reference sequence). This CDR3 contains 12 residues. In DNA, the CDR3 is TGCAGTGCCACAACAGGGGGCTACGAGCAGTACTTC. Protein: CSATTGGYEQYF.

The chain has TRBV29-1 and TRBJ1-1, with D unclear. Trimming took off 6 bases at V and 12 bases at J, with 8 bases between the two ends. The length of the CDR3 is 8 residues. Germline V gene lookup returns CDR1 SQVTM and CDR2 ANQGSEA. Here the CDR3 reads CSVLGTFF. CDR3 DNA sequence: TGCAGCGTCTTGGGAACTTTCTTT.

In its sample, this clonotype was seen many times. CDR3 nucleotides: TGTGCCAGCAGCCAAGATGGACAGGGGACAGATACGCAGTATTTT. Its translation is CASSQDGQGTDTQYF. The V and J genes are TRBV4-2 and TRBJ2-3; 9 bases line up with TRBD1. With V trimmed by 0 bases and J by 3 bases, 1 base remained unmatched. The CDR3 is made up of 15 amino acids. CDR1 and CDR2 (germline): LGHNA, YNFKEQ.

V usage is TRBV6-5 and J usage is TRBJ2-7; the D is unclear. The CDR3 is 15 amino acids. CDR1 and CDR2 (germline): MNHEY, SVGAGI. Trimming removed 2 bases at V and 0 bases at J, with 11 bases between. In DNA, the CDR3 is TGTGCCAGCAGTTACACTCGCCTTAGCTCCTACGAGCAGTACTTC. Its protein is CASSYTRLSSYEQYF.

V usage is TRBV19 and J usage is TRBJ2-7; 7 bases fit TRBD1. The CDR3 is 14 residues long. Unmatched junction bases numbered 5, after V lost 6 bases and J lost 0 bases. Germline V gives CDR1 LNHDA, CDR2 SQIVND (reference sequence). CDR3 protein: CASSIRDSSYEQYF. DNA of the CDR3: TGTGCCAGTAGCATCCGGGACAGCTCCTACGAGCAGTACTTC. Complete variable domain (other parts from reference TRBV19 and TRBJ2-7): DGGITQSPKYLFRKEGQNVTLSCEQNLNHDAMYWYRQDPGQGLRLIYYSQIVNDFQKGDIAEGYSVSREKKESFPLTVTSAQKNPTAFYLCASSIRDSSYEQYFGPGTRLTVT.

This clonotype has more than one count but fewer than ten. The V call is TRBV9, the J call TRBJ2-2; 7 bases are a match to TRBD2. The V gene end was trimmed by 3 bases and the J gene end by 4 bases; junction bases not matched to a gene: 6. The CDR3 sequence is 15 residues long. Germline loops: CDR1 SGDLS, CDR2 YYNGEE. The CDR3 reads CASSESGGTTGELFF. The CDR3 nucleotides read TGTGCCAGCAGCGAGTCGGGGGGAACCACCGGGGAGCTGTTTTTT.

This clonotype appeared many times. This chain uses TRBV11-2 with TRBJ2-5; either TRBD1 or TRBD2 may supply D (5 bases each). V dropped 1 base and J dropped 0 bases, with 18 bases sitting between them. CDR1 and CDR2 (germline): SGHAT, FQNNGV. The length of the CDR3 is 18 residues. CDR3 amino acids: CASSLGSTGTPYQETQYF. For the CDR3, the DNA is TGTGCCAGCAGCTTAGGATCTACCGGGACGCCTTACCAAGAGACCCAGTACTTC.

This clonotype was found a few times. This chain joins TRBV4-3 and TRBJ2-5; D not certain. The CDR3 sequence is 15 residues long. Trimming removed 4 bases from V and 5 bases from J, with 17 bases in between. Germline V lookup: CDR1 LGHNA, CDR2 YSLEER. Written as DNA, the CDR3 is TGCGCCAGCAGCCCTCGTCTACTGGGTTGGGAGACCCAGTACTTC. This translates into CASSPRLLGWETQYF.

The chain recombines TRBV10-3 with TRBJ1-6, with 8 bases aligning to TRBD1. CDR3 size: 12 residues. After removal of 6 bases from V and 8 bases from J, the junction contained 0 bases not matched to a gene. CDR1 is ENHRY, CDR2 SYGVKD, per germline. The CDR3 DNA sequence: TGTGCCATCAGGACAGGGGATTCACCCCTCCACTTT. Its translation: CAIRTGDSPLHF.

The J gene is TRBJ2-1, the V gene TRBV6-2 or TRBV6-3, with D possibly TRBD2 on 5 matching bases. This CDR3 contains 18 residues. Looked up from germline, CDR1 is MNHEY and CDR2 is SVGEGT. Trimming left V 4 bases short and J 2 bases short, with 21 bases between. The CDR3 nucleotides read TGTGCCAGCAGTTCACATATACCGAGGGATGGGGCCTACAATGAGCAGTTCTTC. This codes for CASSSHIPRDGAYNEQFF.

This clonotype has a single count. The rearrangement links TRBV23-1 to TRBJ1-5; no reliable D call. TRBV23-1 is labeled an ORF, and its function is uncertain. Trimming shortened V by 2 bases and J by 0 bases, and 11 bases separated the two germline ends. CDR3 length: 16 residues. This CDR3 reads CASSQPNSRSNQPQHF. In DNA form, the CDR3 reads TGCGCCAGCAGTCAACCGAATAGTCGTAGCAATCAGCCCCAGCATTTT.

This clonotype was detected ten times or more. This chain joins TRBV4-1 and TRBJ1-1; tentatively, D is TRBD1 (5 bases). The V end lost 3 bases, the J end lost 5 bases, and 13 bases lay between the germline ends. The CDR3 has 14 amino acids. CDR1 MGHRA and CDR2 YSYEKL come from the germline V gene. The CDR3, as DNA: TGCGCCAGCAGCCATTTGGGGGTAGGAACTGAAGCTTTCTTT. Translating it yields CASSHLGVGTEAFF.

The chain uses TRBV27 and TRBJ1-1; unclear D gene. Trimming cost V 8 bases and J 3 bases, with 19 bases left between them. CDR1 MNHEY and CDR2 SMNVEV come from the germline V gene (reference sequence). The CDR3 runs to 15 residues. The CDR3 spells CASQKSRRRDTEAFF. The CDR3 region has the DNA TGTGCCAGCCAAAAATCCAGGAGACGGGACACTGAAGCTTTCTTT.

The chain combines TRBV12-3 or TRBV12-4 with TRBJ1-1, with a tentative D call TRBD1 (5 bases). The germline V and J ends were trimmed by 10 bases and 4 bases, with 13 bases remaining between them. The CDR3 extends over 12 amino acids. CDR3 protein: CATGGVGTEAFF. DNA for the CDR3: TGTGCCACGGGGGGGGTGGGCACTGAAGCTTTCTTT.

On this clonotype itself: With a much larger clone just one base away, this may be a read error. The J gene is TRBJ2-3, the V gene TRBV5-5; D unclear. Germline V lookup: CDR1 SGHKS, CDR2 YYEKEE (reference sequence). CDR3 size: 11 residues. In DNA, the CDR3 is TGTGCCATCAGCTGGGGAGATACGCAGTATTTT. It specifies CAISWGDTQYF.

The chain carries TRBV4-3 and TRBJ1-5, with D unresolved. Trimming removed 4 bases at V and 1 base at J, with 14 bases between. This CDR3 is built from 16 residues. Looked up from germline, CDR1 is LGHNA and CDR2 is YSLEER. CDR3 in DNA: TGCGCCAGCAGCCCCTTCGCGGTAAGAAGCAATCAGCCCCAGCATTTT. It encodes CASSPFAVRSNQPQHF.

This clonotype has ten or more counts. The chain uses TRBV12-3 or TRBV12-4 and TRBJ2-1, with 10 bases fitting TRBD2. The length of the CDR3 is 15 residues. Losses at the gene ends were 3 bases for V and 8 bases for J; bases not matched to a gene: 7. CDR3: CASSLQAGGPHEQFF. CDR3 coding DNA: TGTGCCAGCAGTTTGCAAGCGGGGGGGCCCCATGAGCAGTTCTTC.